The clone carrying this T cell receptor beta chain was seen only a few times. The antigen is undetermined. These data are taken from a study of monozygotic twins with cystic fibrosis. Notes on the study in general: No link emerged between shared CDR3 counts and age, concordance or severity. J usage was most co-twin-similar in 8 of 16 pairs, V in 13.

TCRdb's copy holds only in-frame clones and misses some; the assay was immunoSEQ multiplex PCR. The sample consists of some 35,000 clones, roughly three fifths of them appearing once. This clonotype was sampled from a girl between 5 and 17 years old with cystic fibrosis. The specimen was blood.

CDR3: CASSHTPQGSTEAFF. In DNA form, the CDR3 reads TGTGCCAGCAGCCATACCCCACAGGGGAGCACTGAAGCTTTCTTT. The J gene is TRBJ1-1, the V gene TRBV7-9, with TRBD1 matching 7 bases. Per germline, CDR1 SEHNR and CDR2 FQNEAQ (reference sequence). The CDR3 runs 15 residues. Germline trimming cut 5 bases from V and 4 bases from J; bases unmatched to any gene: 10.